This TCR beta chain was captured by sequencing in a study of T cell responses to AZD1222 COVID-19 vaccine. About the research overall: Pooling covered second doses at about 4 or about 12 weeks.

In this sample, this clone turned up a few times. Its antigen is not known. General observations from the study: Donor demographics were predominantly white British with a female majority; clonal diversity may be underestimated. Reportedly, close to half of spike-specific TCRs are directed against unmutated variant regions. Mapped onto spike, vaccine-associated CD4 TCRs spanned it and were dominant at 160-218 and 743-854.

Trimming took 6 bases from V and 6 from J, leaving 12 bases between them. CDR3 length: 14 amino acids. Germline lookup yields CDR1 LGHDT and CDR2 YNNKEL (reference sequence). Method: immunoSEQ multiplex PCR; TCRdb's copy keeps in-frame clones and lacks some. Of tens of thousands of clones in the sample, roughly 87% were seen once. This clonotype originated in an adult in good health. The sample in question was peripheral blood, obtained on day 0 of AZD1222 vaccination. The chain couples TRBV3-1 (or the pseudogene TRBV3-2) to TRBJ1-6; D unclear. The CDR3, as DNA: TGTGCCAGCAGGCGAGAAATTTTTAATTCACCCCTCCACTTT. It specifies CASRREIFNSPLHF.